Sequencing of this TCR beta chain was carried out in a study of blood T cell repertoires in COVID-19. Across the study: From T cells, B-cell-depleted T cells, or PBMCs came the material, which was cDNA or gDNA.

The CDR3 length is 12 residues. The germline CDR1 and CDR2 sequences are SQVTM and ANQGSEA. Libraries were prepared by immunoSEQ multiplex PCR; TCRdb keeps only in-frame clonotypes and omits some of them. The sample records about 100,000 clones, less than 85% being singletons. To note about this clone: The junction and the germline gene differ at one end; a read error may be behind it.

This receptor was identified in a man aged 50-59 years who had recovered from COVID-19. The chain couples TRBV29-1 to TRBJ1-2; TRBD1 matches 7 bases. The source material was peripheral blood. Here the CDR3 reads CSDVTGQAPGLF. The DNA for the CDR3 is TGCAGCGACGTCACAGGACAGGCCCCGGGGCTTTTC.